The sequence of this T cell receptor (beta chain) was determined in a study of CD8 T cells in ankylosing spondylitis. Study results and limitations: As reported, disease-linked clones showed significant enrichment in matched ankylosing spondylitis synovial fluid. Among TCR beta sequences, a motif of under ten highly homologous variants appeared characteristic of ankylosing spondylitis blood.

MiXCR, run by TCRdb on the 5' RACE reads, gives a single entry per CDR3 protein. The sample lists about 840,000 distinct CDR3 sequences; about 10% were seen once. This clonotype occurred a few times. What it recognizes is unknown. This receptor was identified in a male donor with ankylosing spondylitis. Material: blood, either unsorted or a sorted T cell fraction (not recorded which).

CDR3 sequence: CASSLTGGQGPLEAFF. Here the CDR3 DNA reads TGTGCCAGCAGCTTAACGGGGGGACAGGGACCACTTGAAGCTTTCTTT. The J gene is TRBJ1-1, the V gene TRBV7-2, with 9 bases matching TRBD1. After removal of 2 bases from V and 7 bases from J, the junction contained 11 bases not matched to a gene. The CDR3 length is 16 residues. Germline lookup yields CDR1 SGHTA and CDR2 FQGNSA.